The 12 T cell receptor beta chains below were found in one sample sequenced in a study of T-cell reconstitution after alpha-beta-depleted transplantation in children. The TCRbeta library incorporated unique molecular identifiers. TCRdb re-analysed the PCR reads in MiXCR, keeping a single row per CDR3 protein. The sample records some 840,000 distinct CDR3 sequences, 16% being singletons. The sample in question was PBMCs, mostly from graft donor cells, obtained 360 days after TCRalphabeta/CD19-depleted stem cell transplant. These receptors originate from a male patient aged 5 to 17 who had a stem cell transplant for acute lymphoblastic leukemia, so the T cells may come from the graft donor.

This clonotype has a handful of counts. The chain uses TRBV3-1 and TRBJ1-1; a weak D match, TRBD1 (6 bases). This CDR3 spans 15 amino acids. The V and J ends lost 1 base and 5 bases respectively, with 14 bases between them. Per germline, CDR1 LGHDT and CDR2 YNNKEL (reference sequence). The CDR3 protein is CASSQVSGERTEAFF. The DNA for the CDR3 is TGTGCCAGCAGCCAAGTGTCAGGGGAAAGAACTGAAGCTTTCTTT.

The rearrangement uses TRBV7-9 and TRBJ2-7; the match to TRBD2 covers 8 bases. Looked up from germline, CDR1 is SEHNR and CDR2 is FQNEAQ (reference sequence). CDR3 length equals 15 residues. V lost 5 bases and J lost 2; bases outside the gene matches: 8. The CDR3 DNA follows: TGTGCCAGCAGCGCCAGGCGGGGGGCCCCCTACGAGCAGTACTTC. It is translated as CASSARRGAPYEQYF.

The chain carries TRBV10-1 and TRBJ2-7; 8 bases match TRBD2. The CDR3 loop spans 16 amino acids. The germline CDR1 and CDR2 sequences are WNHNN and SYGVQD (reference sequence). V lost 2 bases and J lost 0; bases outside the gene matches: 6. The CDR3 spells CASSEISTSGSYEQYF. The CDR3 bases are TGCGCCAGCAGTGAGATTTCCACTAGCGGCTCCTACGAGCAGTACTTC.

The chain combines TRBV7-9 with TRBJ2-7; TRBD2 matches at 13 bases. The CDR3 runs to 15 residues. V shed 5 bases and J 2 bases; nucleotides not matched to a gene: 3. Germline CDR1 and CDR2: SEHNR and FQNEAQ (reference sequence). This CDR3 reads CASSNTSGRAYEQYF. CDR3 in DNA: TGTGCCAGCAGCAACACTAGCGGGAGGGCCTACGAGCAGTACTTC.

This clonotype came up a few times. V and J are TRBV20-1 and TRBJ2-1; perhaps D is TRBD1 or TRBD2 (5 bases each). The CDR3 totals 17 residues. CDR1 DFQATT and CDR2 SNEGSKA come from the germline V gene (reference sequence). V was pared by 1 base and J by 1 base, with 17 bases between. For the CDR3, the DNA is TGCAGTGCTAGAGGGGGGAGAATAACAATTTCCTACAATGAGCAGTTCTTC. Amino acids: CSARGGRITISYNEQFF.

This clonotype was observed a few times. The chain combines TRBV18 with TRBJ2-1, with TRBD2 matching over 7 bases. V trimming: 3 bases; J trimming: 9 bases; junction bases outside the gene matches: 11. Germline assignment: CDR1 KGHSH and CDR2 LQKENI. The CDR3 extends over 15 amino acids. In DNA form, the CDR3 reads TGTGCCAGCTCACCGCAGGGCGGGAGTTGGGGTGAGCAGTTCTTC. Translation: CASSPQGGSWGEQFF.

Only a few counts were recorded for this clonotype. V gene TRBV13 combines with J gene TRBJ2-1, with a tentative D call TRBD2 (6 bases). The V gene's germline CDR1 is PRHDT and CDR2 FYEKMQ (reference sequence). V shed 7 bases and J shed 1 base, with 17 bases lying between them. The CDR3 covers 16 residues. The CDR3: CASTLTLGGSYNEQFF. The CDR3, as DNA: TGTGCCAGCACCCTAACGCTTGGGGGGTCCTACAATGAGCAGTTCTTC.

This clonotype was detected once. The rearrangement joins TRBV9 to TRBJ2-7, with D possibly TRBD2 on 5 matching bases. The germline V gene encodes CDR1 SGDLS and CDR2 YYNGEE. The CDR3 contains 14 residues. The V end lost 2 bases, the J end lost 2 bases, and 11 bases lay between the germline ends. CDR3 sequence reads: CASSVGGSTYEQYF. In nucleotides, the CDR3 is TGTGCCAGCAGCGTTGGCGGGTCCACCTACGAGCAGTACTTC.

This clonotype was detected a few times. In DNA form, the CDR3 reads TGCGCCAGCAGTGAGTCTGGGGTAGGAGCAGATACGCAGTATTTT. As protein: CASSESGVGADTQYF. This rearrangement joins TRBV10-1 to TRBJ2-3; D not resolved. Trimming removed 0 bases at V and 4 bases at J, with 11 bases between. This CDR3 has 15 residues. Germline CDR1 and CDR2: WNHNN and SYGVQD (reference sequence).

This clonotype came up many times. This chain uses TRBV20-1 with TRBJ2-5, with 7 bases matching TRBD1. The V gene's germline CDR1 is DFQATT and CDR2 SNEGSKA (reference sequence). V was clipped by 4 bases and J by 5 bases; unmatched bases: 7. This CDR3 is 13 amino acids long. DNA of the CDR3: TGCAGTGCTATAGACAGGGCTCGGGAGACCCAGTACTTC. Protein product: CSAIDRARETQYF.

The chain is built from TRBV7-3 and TRBJ2-3; D might be TRBD2 (5 bases). Germline assignment: CDR1 SGHTA and CDR2 FQGTGA. The CDR3 extends over 15 amino acids. V gave up 2 bases and J gave up 4 bases, with 13 bases separating them. The CDR3 DNA reads TGTGCCAGCAGCTTAGGGCTAGCTTTCCCAGATACGCAGTATTTT. Its translation is CASSLGLAFPDTQYF.

This clonotype was observed at least ten times. This chain links TRBV9 with TRBJ2-7; D call uncertain. Trimming removed 4 bases from V and 2 bases from J, with 13 bases in between. The CDR3 is 14 residues long. Germline V lookup: CDR1 SGDLS, CDR2 YYNGEE. The chain's CDR3 is CASSPATGTYEQYF. DNA for the CDR3: TGTGCCAGCAGCCCGGCGACTGGAACCTACGAGCAGTACTTC.